The 30 T cell receptor beta chains below were found in one sample sequenced in a study of T cell responses to AZD1222 COVID-19 vaccine. The protocol was immunoSEQ multiplex PCR, while the TCRdb copy is restricted to in-frame clones and leaves out a portion. This sample has more than 80,000 clones, with roughly 88% found just once. This material consisted of peripheral blood, taken on day 0 of AZD1222 vaccination. These receptor sequences come from an adult in good health.

This clone appeared a single time. The CDR3 sequence: CASSLARWGAETQYF. In DNA, the CDR3 is TGTGCCAGCAGCTTAGCGAGATGGGGAGCGGAGACCCAGTACTTC. This chain uses TRBV7-9 with TRBJ2-5; the D gene is possibly TRBD2 (5 bases). V lost 0 bases and J lost 5, with 13 bases in between. CDR3 size: 15 residues. The germline V gene encodes CDR1 SEHNR and CDR2 FQNEAQ (reference sequence).

This clone was counted a single time. The gene calls are TRBV27 and TRBJ2-1; D uncertain. The CDR3 runs 11 residues. Germline V lookup: CDR1 MNHEY, CDR2 SMNVEV (reference sequence). Trimming shortened V by 8 bases and J by 3 bases, and 5 bases separated the two germline ends. DNA of the CDR3: TGTGCCAGCCCCCTCTACAATGAGCAGTTCTTC. Protein: CASPLYNEQFF.

The table lists this clone with a few counts. The V call is TRBV4-3, the J call TRBJ1-6; D remains ambiguous. The CDR3 totals 15 residues. Germline loops: CDR1 LGHNA, CDR2 YSLEER. The ends were cut back, 0 bases at V and 5 bases at J, with 8 bases in the middle. The CDR3 nucleotides read TGCGCCAGCAGCCAAGATGGGGTGAATAATTCACCCCTCCACTTT. Translating it yields CASSQDGVNNSPLHF.

The genes are TRBV10-3 and TRBJ2-3; D remains ambiguous. CDR1 ENHRY and CDR2 SYGVKD come from the germline V gene. This CDR3 is built from 12 residues. V was cut by 7 bases and J by 4 bases, with 9 bases left in between. The CDR3 region has the DNA TGTGCCATCAATGGGGATTCAGATACGCAGTATTTT. Translation: CAINGDSDTQYF.

V usage is TRBV5-4 and J usage is TRBJ2-3; 9 bases align to TRBD2. This CDR3 has 15 residues. The germline gives CDR1 SGHNT, CDR2 YYREEE (reference sequence). V lost 4 bases, J lost 8 bases, and 11 bases stayed unmatched. The CDR3 loop is CASSGGGGAEGTQYF. CDR3 nucleotide sequence: TGTGCCAGCAGCGGAGGCGGGGGGGCTGAAGGTACGCAGTATTTT.

This clone has a single count. The DNA of the CDR3 is TGCGCCAGCAGCCAAGAGGGGGGGTTCCTCCACGAGCAGTACTTC. As protein: CASSQEGGFLHEQYF. V usage is TRBV4-3 and J usage is TRBJ2-7; 7 nucleotides match TRBD2. The V and J ends lost 0 bases and 5 bases, in that order; junction bases with no gene match: 7. The CDR3 has 15 amino acids. Germline-derived CDR1 and CDR2 are LGHNA and YSLEER.

The gene calls are TRBV24-1 and TRBJ1-2, with D perhaps TRBD1 (5 bases). The CDR3 is made up of 13 amino acids. V was trimmed by 3 bases and J by 2 bases, leaving 6 bases between them. The germline V gene encodes CDR1 KGHDR and CDR2 SFDVKD. CDR3 in amino acids: CATSDAGNYGYTF. DNA of the CDR3: TGTGCCACCAGTGATGCAGGGAACTATGGCTACACCTTC.

This clone has a handful of counts. The chain links TRBV2 to TRBJ1-1; D is unclear. With 2 bases removed from V and 0 bases from J, the gap between germline ends came to 10 bases. Germline CDR1 SNHLY, CDR2 FYNNEI. CDR3 length: 15 amino acids. The CDR3 nucleotides are TGTGCCAGCAGTGAACTCTCAGGTTTGAACACTGAAGCTTTCTTT. This translates into CASSELSGLNTEAFF.

The V call is TRBV5-4, the J call TRBJ1-2; tentatively, D is TRBD1 (5 bases). The V and J ends lost 1 base and 4 bases respectively, with 23 bases between them. Germline assignment: CDR1 SGHNT and CDR2 YYREEE (reference sequence). This CDR3 has 18 amino acids. The CDR3 DNA reads as TGTGCCAGCAGCTTGTTGACGTCGGGACCACCCCCTACCTATGGCTACACCTTC. The encoded protein is CASSLLTSGPPPTYGYTF.

V and J are TRBV12-5 and TRBJ1-3; 9 positions agree with TRBD1. The CDR3 is 15 residues long. V trimming: 6 bases; J trimming: 2 bases; junction bases outside the gene matches: 5. CDR1 LGHNT and CDR2 FRNRAP come from the germline V gene. In DNA, the CDR3 is TGTGCTAGTGGGTGGACAGGGGTGGCTGGAAACACCATATATTTT. The encoded protein is CASGWTGVAGNTIYF.

The CDR3 coding sequence is TGTGCCATCAGGACAGGGCCCAATGAAAAACTGTTTTTT. Amino acids: CAIRTGPNEKLFF. The gene calls are TRBV10-3 and TRBJ1-4; 7 positions match TRBD1. The junction had 3 bases not matched to a gene; V was cut back by 6 bases and J by 5 bases. CDR1 and CDR2 from the germline V gene are ENHRY and SYGVKD. The CDR3 consists of 13 residues.

The rearrangement links TRBV10-3 to TRBJ1-1, with D perhaps matching TRBD1 (6 bases). Germline V CDR1 and CDR2: ENHRY, SYGVKD. V gave up 7 bases and J gave up 3 bases, with 15 bases separating them. CDR3 length equals 14 residues. Here the CDR3 reads CAIKPGAQDTEAFF. The DNA of the CDR3 is TGTGCCATCAAGCCGGGGGCGCAGGACACTGAAGCTTTCTTT.

The CDR3 DNA sequence: TGTGCCACCAGTGATTGGCAGGGGGAAACGGCTTTCTTT. The encoded protein is CATSDWQGETAFF. The chain carries TRBV24-1 and TRBJ1-1; 7 positions match TRBD1. CDR1 and CDR2 (germline): KGHDR, SFDVKD. J lost 11 bases, V lost 2 bases, and 7 bases had no gene match. CDR3 length equals 13 residues.

This chain joins TRBV5-1 and TRBJ1-6; D is uncertain. The ends were cut back, 4 bases at V and 6 bases at J, with 14 bases in the middle. Germline values: CDR1 SGHRS, CDR2 YFSETQ. The CDR3 contains 15 residues. The CDR3 loop reads CASSPGIASNSPLHF. CDR3 DNA sequence: TGCGCCAGCAGCCCCGGAATCGCCAGTAATTCACCCCTCCACTTT.

The gene calls are TRBV7-3 and TRBJ1-1; no definite D call. V was clipped by 1 base and J by 1 base, with 7 bases between them. The CDR3 runs to 14 residues. Germline assignment: CDR1 SGHTA and CDR2 FQGTGA. CDR3 protein: CASSLIAGNTEAFF. DNA of the CDR3: TGTGCCAGCAGCTTAATTGCAGGGAACACTGAAGCTTTCTTT. Full variable domain (rest looked up from reference TRBV7-3 and TRBJ1-1): GAGVSQTPSNKVTEKGKYVELRCDPISGHTALYWYRQSLGQGPEFLIYFQGTGAADDSGLPNDRFFAVRPEGSVSTLKIQRTERGDSAVYLCASSLIAGNTEAFFGQGTRLTVV.

This clone was counted only a few times. The genes are TRBV3-1 (or the pseudogene TRBV3-2) and TRBJ2-3; perhaps TRBD1 as D (5 bases). The V gene's germline CDR1 is LGHDT and CDR2 YNNKEL (reference sequence). The CDR3 is made up of 14 amino acids. The V end was cut by 1 base, the J end by 7 bases, with 12 bases between. CDR3 sequence (DNA): TGTGCCAGCAGCCAAGCGTCCCAGGGATATACGCAGTATTTT. It yields the protein CASSQASQGYTQYF.

This chain joins TRBV6-5 and TRBJ1-4; D remains ambiguous. Germline assignment: CDR1 MNHEY and CDR2 SVGAGI. The CDR3 has 16 amino acids. V lost 0 bases, J lost 10 bases, and 18 bases lay in between. In nucleotides, the CDR3 is TGTGCCAGCAGTTACTCAGTAGGTGTGAGTGCACGAAAACTGTTTTTT. Amino acids: CASSYSVGVSARKLFF.

The gene calls are TRBV3-1 (or the pseudogene TRBV3-2) and TRBJ2-1, with 14 bases fitting TRBD2. Germline V gene sequence: CDR1 LGHDT, CDR2 YNNKEL (reference sequence). Germline trimming cut 4 bases from V and 7 bases from J; bases unmatched to any gene: 9. This CDR3 has 17 residues. CDR3 loop: CASSRAPGLAGGNEQFF. CDR3 nucleotide sequence: TGTGCCAGCAGCCGTGCACCCGGACTAGCGGGGGGTAATGAGCAGTTCTTC.

The chain has TRBV7-6 and TRBJ1-5; the match to TRBD1 covers 10 bases. Germline CDR1 and CDR2: SGHVS and FNYEAQ. The CDR3 covers 14 residues. After removal of 3 bases from V and 7 bases from J, the junction contained 3 bases not matched to a gene. Here the CDR3 reads CASSFRQGAQPQHF. CDR3 coding DNA: TGTGCCAGCAGCTTTAGACAGGGGGCACAGCCCCAGCATTTT.

The J gene is TRBJ2-2, the V gene TRBV3-1 (or the pseudogene TRBV3-2); D is uncertain. Deletions cut 1 base from V and 6 bases from J, with 3 bases between. This CDR3 comprises 12 residues. Germline-derived CDR1 and CDR2 are LGHDT and YNNKEL (reference sequence). CDR3 loop: CASSQGPGELFF. The CDR3, as DNA: TGTGCCAGCAGCCAAGGTCCCGGGGAGCTGTTTTTT.

V is TRBV5-8 and J is TRBJ2-1; 11 nucleotides line up with TRBD2. The CDR3 is 16 residues long. Trimming took 4 bases from V and 5 from J; bases not matched to a gene: 8. The V gene's germline CDR1 is SGHTS and CDR2 YDEGEE. The CDR3 here is CASSTLLAGENNEQFF. The DNA of the CDR3 is TGTGCCAGCAGCACCCTACTAGCGGGGGAGAACAATGAGCAGTTCTTC.

In its sample, this clone was seen a few times. This chain connects TRBV4-1 to TRBJ2-5; D may correspond to TRBD1 or TRBD2 (5 bases each). Germline lookup yields CDR1 MGHRA and CDR2 YSYEKL. V dropped 1 base and J dropped 7 bases, with 10 bases sitting between them. There are 13 residues in the CDR3. Written as DNA, the CDR3 is TGCGCCAGCAGCCAAGTAGAGGGGTCGACCCAGTACTTC. Encoded protein: CASSQVEGSTQYF.

The rearrangement joins TRBV5-1 to TRBJ2-7; 9 nucleotides align to TRBD1. CDR1 SGHRS and CDR2 YFSETQ come from the germline V gene. The V and J ends lost 0 bases and 6 bases, in that order; junction bases with no gene match: 10. There are 16 residues in the CDR3. CDR3 in amino acids: CASSLVTGTGRPEQYF. In DNA, the CDR3 is TGCGCCAGCAGCTTGGTTACGGGGACAGGGAGGCCCGAGCAGTACTTC.

This clone appeared once. CDR3 nucleotides: TGTGCCAGCAGGGTAAACACTGAAGCTTTCTTT. The encoded protein is CASRVNTEAFF. J is TRBJ1-1 and V is TRBV6-5; D call uncertain. The CDR3 sequence is 11 residues long. Deletions cut 6 bases from V and 2 bases from J, with 4 bases between. Germline CDR1 MNHEY, CDR2 SVGAGI.

The chain links TRBV12-5 to TRBJ2-2; D is unresolved. Germline values: CDR1 LGHNT, CDR2 FRNRAP. V gave up 2 bases and J gave up 1 base, with 5 bases separating them. The CDR3 runs to 14 residues. CDR3 residues: CASGLFVNTGELFF. The CDR3 DNA reads TGTGCTAGTGGTTTGTTTGTGAACACCGGGGAGCTGTTTTTT.

The rearrangement links TRBV3-1 (or the pseudogene TRBV3-2) to TRBJ2-5, with D unclear. In germline, CDR1 is LGHDT, CDR2 YNNKEL (reference sequence). With 0 bases removed from V and 3 bases from J, the gap between germline ends came to 2 bases. The CDR3 runs to 12 residues. CDR3: CASSQDEETQYF. In DNA, the CDR3 is TGTGCCAGCAGCCAAGATGAAGAGACCCAGTACTTC.

The V gene is TRBV18, the J gene TRBJ1-6; D remains ambiguous. This CDR3 comprises 14 residues. V lost 1 base and J 6 bases, leaving 7 bases between the germline ends. CDR1 KGHSH and CDR2 LQKENI come from the germline V gene. CDR3 DNA: TGTGCCAGCTCACCACAGGGTACTAATTCACCCCTCCACTTT. This codes for CASSPQGTNSPLHF. Together with reference TRBV18 and TRBJ1-6, the CDR3 gives the full variable domain: NAGVMQNPRHLVRRRGQEARLRCSPMKGHSHVYWYRQLPEEGLKFMVYLQKENIIDESGMPKERFSAEFPKEGPSILRIQQVVRGDSAAYFCASSPQGTNSPLHFGNGTRLTVT.

The V and J genes are TRBV29-1 and TRBJ2-5; 7 positions match TRBD2. The CDR3 contains 12 residues. Germline-derived CDR1 and CDR2 are SQVTM and ANQGSEA. After removal of 4 bases from V and 3 bases from J, the junction contained 2 bases not matched to a gene. The CDR3 loop is CSVASGEETQYF. CDR3 sequence (DNA): TGCAGCGTTGCTAGCGGTGAAGAGACCCAGTACTTC.

The chain carries TRBV9 and TRBJ1-2; 7 bases are a match to TRBD1. Germline-derived CDR1 and CDR2 are SGDLS and YYNGEE. The CDR3 contains 12 residues. Germline trimming cut 0 bases from V and 8 bases from J; bases unmatched to any gene: 1. In nucleotides, the CDR3 is TGTGCCAGCAGCGTAGCGGGACAGGGCTACACCTTC. It codes for CASSVAGQGYTF.

The rearrangement links TRBV2 to TRBJ2-5; 8 positions match TRBD1. Germline trimming cut 4 bases from V and 1 base from J; bases unmatched to any gene: 8. This CDR3 is built from 16 residues. Germline CDR1 SNHLY, CDR2 FYNNEI. The chain's CDR3 is CASSGLLGQGQETQYF. In nucleotides, the CDR3 is TGTGCCAGCAGTGGCCTCCTAGGACAGGGCCAAGAGACCCAGTACTTC.